The T cell receptor beta chain described here comes from a study of T cells in Graves' hyperthyroidism and ophthalmopathy. Based on clinical symptoms, serum thyroxine and TRAb, thyroid ultrasound and orbital computed tomography, diagnoses were reached. RNA transcripts yielded amplified TCR beta CDR3 regions. The study used the HTBI primer set for a first-round RT-PCR of the TCR CDR3. In TCRdb, the multiplex PCR reads were re-called with MiXCR into one record per CDR3 protein. The data show 500,000 to 650,000 distinct CDR3 sequences, about 15% seen once. There are many counts of this clonotype. What it binds is unknown. Overall study findings and caveats: Before onset, ophthalmopathy was predicted by the model a median approximately 6.7 months earlier.

This receptor was taken from a woman between 45 and 60 years old with Graves' ophthalmopathy. Sequenced sample: blood.

The CDR3 protein is CASSLGQAPTAGNTIYF. The CDR3 DNA follows: TGTGCCAGCAGCTTAGGACAGGCACCGACCGCTGGAAACACCATATATTTT. V usage is TRBV7-2 and J usage is TRBJ1-3; possibly TRBD1 for D (6 bases). The germline V and J ends were trimmed by 1 base and 2 bases, with 15 bases remaining between them. CDR1 and CDR2 from the germline V gene are SGHTA and FQGNSA. This CDR3 has 17 amino acids.